The entry below describes one T cell receptor beta chain. Its antigen remains unknown. The source of the sample is a study of shared clonotypes between healthy human individuals. Study results and limitations: Across subsets, estimated richness was generally greater for naive than for memory populations. Expectations were that clonotype sharing among donors would be affected by sequencing depth.

Over several immunoSEQ plates, each subset's genomic DNA was distributed in even portions. As processed by the authors: Owing to the provision of junction-only sequences devoid of quality scores by immunoSEQ, filtering differed. This table comes from immunoSEQ multiplex PCR, and its TCRdb copy is limited to in-frame clones, with some not included. V and J calls and clone size are as listed in that table; D and trimming were resolved from the DNA. The sample lists 2 million to 2.5 million clones, 90% to 97% occurring once. Trimming left V 2 bases short and J 0 bases short, with 9 bases between. This CDR3 has 16 amino acids. Germline CDR1 reads SGDLS; CDR2 reads YYNGEE.

The material sequenced was naive CD4+ T cells sorted from blood. This sample's subset: CD45RA+ positively selected. This clonotype originated in a man aged 18-30 years in good health. The chain combines TRBV9 with TRBJ2-6, with D unclear. The CDR3 region is CASSVQSSSGANVLTF. The CDR3 nucleotides are TGTGCCAGCAGCGTCCAATCTAGCTCTGGGGCCAACGTCCTGACTTTC.